This TCR beta chain is drawn from a study of shared clonotypes between healthy human individuals. Measured with immunoSEQ multiplex PCR; TCRdb has only the in-frame clones, and not every one. The table has about 590,000 clones, nearly 97% seen once. Germline V gene data show CDR1 as SEHNR and CDR2 as FQNEAQ (reference sequence). The CDR3 runs 15 residues. The sample holds one count of this clone. Only CD45RO-negative cells positively selected for CCR7 counted as naive CD8 cells, so terminally differentiated effector memory CD45RA+ cells were excluded. The specimen sequenced was naive CD8+ T cells sorted from blood. The chain uses TRBV7-9 and TRBJ2-5; D is perhaps TRBD2 (5 bases). The closer fit of TRBJ2-7 to the DNA end suggests the J call may be wrong. This TCR was sampled from a woman in her twenties or thirties in good health. The CDR3 loop reads CASSSDGVLGNEQYF. The CDR3 nucleotides read TGTGCCAGCAGCTCCGACGGGGTGCTGGGTAACGAGCAGTACTTC.